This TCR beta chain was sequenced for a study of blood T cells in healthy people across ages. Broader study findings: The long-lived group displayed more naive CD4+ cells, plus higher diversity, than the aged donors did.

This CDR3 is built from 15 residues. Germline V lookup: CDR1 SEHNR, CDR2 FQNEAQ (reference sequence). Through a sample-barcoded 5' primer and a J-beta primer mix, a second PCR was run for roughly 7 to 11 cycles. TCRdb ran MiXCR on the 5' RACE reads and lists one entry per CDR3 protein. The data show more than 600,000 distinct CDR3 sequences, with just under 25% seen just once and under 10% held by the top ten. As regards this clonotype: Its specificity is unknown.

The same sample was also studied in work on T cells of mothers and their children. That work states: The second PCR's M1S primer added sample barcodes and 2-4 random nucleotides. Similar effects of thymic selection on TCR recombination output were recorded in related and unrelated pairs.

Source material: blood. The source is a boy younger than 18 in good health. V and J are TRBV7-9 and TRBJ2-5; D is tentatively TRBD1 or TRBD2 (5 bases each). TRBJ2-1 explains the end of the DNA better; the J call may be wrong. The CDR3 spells CASSHLGPRGNEQFF. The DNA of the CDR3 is TGTGCCAGCAGCCACCTGGGGCCGAGGGGCAATGAGCAGTTCTTC.